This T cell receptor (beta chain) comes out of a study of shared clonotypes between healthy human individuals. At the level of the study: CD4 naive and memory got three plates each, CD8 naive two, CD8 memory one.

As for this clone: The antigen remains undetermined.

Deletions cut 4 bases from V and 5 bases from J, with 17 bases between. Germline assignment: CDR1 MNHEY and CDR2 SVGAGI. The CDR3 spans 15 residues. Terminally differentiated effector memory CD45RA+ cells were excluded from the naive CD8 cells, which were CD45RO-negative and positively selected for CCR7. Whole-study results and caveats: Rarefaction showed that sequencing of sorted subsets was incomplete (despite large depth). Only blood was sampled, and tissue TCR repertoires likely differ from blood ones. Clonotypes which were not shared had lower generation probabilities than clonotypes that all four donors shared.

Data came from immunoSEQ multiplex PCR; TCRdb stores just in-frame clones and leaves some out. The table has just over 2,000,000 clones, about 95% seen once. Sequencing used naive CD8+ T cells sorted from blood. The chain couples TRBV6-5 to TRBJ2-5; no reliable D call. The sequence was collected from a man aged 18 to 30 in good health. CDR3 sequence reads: CASSFLYTNGETQYF. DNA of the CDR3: TGTGCCAGCAGTTTTCTCTACACGAACGGGGAGACCCAGTACTTC.